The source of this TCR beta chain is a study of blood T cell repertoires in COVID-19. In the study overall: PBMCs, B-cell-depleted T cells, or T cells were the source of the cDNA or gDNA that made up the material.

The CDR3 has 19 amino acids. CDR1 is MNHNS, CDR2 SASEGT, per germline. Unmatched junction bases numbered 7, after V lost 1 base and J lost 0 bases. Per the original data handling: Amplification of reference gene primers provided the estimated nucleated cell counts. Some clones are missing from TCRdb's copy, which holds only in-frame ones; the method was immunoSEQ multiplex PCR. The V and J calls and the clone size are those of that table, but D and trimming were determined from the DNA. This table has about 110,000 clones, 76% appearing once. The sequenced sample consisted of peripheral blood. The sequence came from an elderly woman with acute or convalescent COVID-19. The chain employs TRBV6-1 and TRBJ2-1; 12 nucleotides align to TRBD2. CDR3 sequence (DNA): TGTGCCAGCAGTGAAGAGGGACTAGCGGGCCTAAGCTCCTACAATGAGCAGTTCTTC. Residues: CASSEEGLAGLSSYNEQFF.